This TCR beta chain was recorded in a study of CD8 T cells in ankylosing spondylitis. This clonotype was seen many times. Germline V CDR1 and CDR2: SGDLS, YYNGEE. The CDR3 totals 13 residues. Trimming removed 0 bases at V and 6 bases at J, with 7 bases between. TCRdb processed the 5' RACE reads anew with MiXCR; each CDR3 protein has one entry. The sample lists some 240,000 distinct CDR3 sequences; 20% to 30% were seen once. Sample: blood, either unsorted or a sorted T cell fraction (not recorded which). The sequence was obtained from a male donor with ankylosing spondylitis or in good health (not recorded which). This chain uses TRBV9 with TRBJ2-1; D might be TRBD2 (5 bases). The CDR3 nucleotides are TGTGCCAGCAGCGTAGCGGGGAGCAATGAGCAGTTCTTC. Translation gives CASSVAGSNEQFF.